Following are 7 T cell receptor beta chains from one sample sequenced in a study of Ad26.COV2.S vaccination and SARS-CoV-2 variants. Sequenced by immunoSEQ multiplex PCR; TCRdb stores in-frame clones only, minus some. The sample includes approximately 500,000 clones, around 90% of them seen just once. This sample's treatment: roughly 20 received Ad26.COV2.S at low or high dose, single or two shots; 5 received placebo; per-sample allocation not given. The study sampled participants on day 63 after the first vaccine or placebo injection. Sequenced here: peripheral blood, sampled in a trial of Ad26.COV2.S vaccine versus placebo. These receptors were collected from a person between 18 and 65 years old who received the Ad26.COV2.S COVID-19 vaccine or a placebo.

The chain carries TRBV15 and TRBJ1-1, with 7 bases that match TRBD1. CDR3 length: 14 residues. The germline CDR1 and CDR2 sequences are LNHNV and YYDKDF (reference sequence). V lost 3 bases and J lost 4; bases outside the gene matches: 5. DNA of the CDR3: TGTGCCACCAGCAGTTTGGACAGGTCCACTGAAGCTTTCTTT. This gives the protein CATSSLDRSTEAFF.

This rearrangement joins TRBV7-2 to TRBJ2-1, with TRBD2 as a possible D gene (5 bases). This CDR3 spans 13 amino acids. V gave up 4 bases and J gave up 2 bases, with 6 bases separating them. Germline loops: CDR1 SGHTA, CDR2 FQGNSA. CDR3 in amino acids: CASSSGTYNEQFF. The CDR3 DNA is TGTGCCAGCAGCTCCGGGACCTACAATGAGCAGTTCTTC.

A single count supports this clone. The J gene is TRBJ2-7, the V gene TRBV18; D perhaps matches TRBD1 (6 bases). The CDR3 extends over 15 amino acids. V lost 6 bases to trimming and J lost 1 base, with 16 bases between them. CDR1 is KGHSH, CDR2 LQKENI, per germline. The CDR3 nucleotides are TGTGCCAGCTCGAGTCAGGTGGGGGCATCCTACGAGCAGTACTTC. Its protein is CASSSQVGASYEQYF. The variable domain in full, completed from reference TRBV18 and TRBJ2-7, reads NAGVMQNPRHLVRRRGQEARLRCSPMKGHSHVYWYRQLPEEGLKFMVYLQKENIIDESGMPKERFSAEFPKEGPSILRIQQVVRGDSAAYFCASSSQVGASYEQYFGPGTRLTVT.

The CDR3 protein is CSGDSPPNYGYTF. CDR3 coding DNA: TGCAGCGGTGACAGCCCCCCGAACTATGGCTACACCTTC. The V gene is TRBV29-1, the J gene TRBJ1-2; a possible D gene is TRBD1 (5 bases). The CDR3 is made up of 13 amino acids. Trimming stripped 7 bases from V and 2 bases from J, with 14 bases between. Germline CDR1 and CDR2: SQVTM and ANQGSEA. The complete variable domain, with remaining parts taken from reference TRBV29-1 and TRBJ1-2, reads SAVISQKPSRDICQRGTSLTIQCQVDSQVTMMFWYRQQPGQSLTLIATANQGSEATYESGFVIDKFPISRPNLTFSTLTVSNMSPEDSSIYLCSGDSPPNYGYTFGSGTRLTVV.

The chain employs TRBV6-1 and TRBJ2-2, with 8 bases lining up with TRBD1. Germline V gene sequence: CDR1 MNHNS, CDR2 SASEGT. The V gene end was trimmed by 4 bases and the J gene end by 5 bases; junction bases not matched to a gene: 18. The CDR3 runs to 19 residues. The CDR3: CASSVGPGGNLGITGELFF. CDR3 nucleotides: TGTGCCAGCAGTGTAGGTCCAGGGGGCAATTTGGGGATTACCGGGGAGCTGTTTTTT.

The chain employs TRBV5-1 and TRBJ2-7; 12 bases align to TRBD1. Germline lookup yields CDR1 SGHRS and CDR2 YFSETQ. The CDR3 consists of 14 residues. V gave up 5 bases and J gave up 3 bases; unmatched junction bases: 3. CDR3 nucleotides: TGCGCCAGCAGGGGACAGGGGGCGATCTACGAGCAGTACTTC. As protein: CASRGQGAIYEQYF.

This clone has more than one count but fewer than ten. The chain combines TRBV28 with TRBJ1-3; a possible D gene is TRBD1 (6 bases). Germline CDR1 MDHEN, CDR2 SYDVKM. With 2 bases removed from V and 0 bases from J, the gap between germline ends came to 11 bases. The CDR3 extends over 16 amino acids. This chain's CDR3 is CASSLAGHLSGNTIYF. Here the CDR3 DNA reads TGTGCCAGCAGTTTAGCGGGACACCTCTCTGGAAACACCATATATTTT.